The clone carrying this TCR beta chain has just a few counts. Its specificity is not known. The data belong to a study of T-cell memory formation after mild COVID-19. 5'RACE with constant-segment primers yielded barcoded, UMI-tagged TCR alpha and TCR beta cDNA libraries. MiXCR, applied by TCRdb to the 5' RACE reads, yields one record per CDR3 protein. This sample yields roughly 350,000 distinct CDR3 sequences, of which 25% to 30% are seen a single time; approximately 13% belongs to the top ten. Study-wide results and limits: Pre-infection memory held some responding clones, suggesting pre-existing cross-reactive T cells responded.

The CDR3 has 13 amino acids. Germline V gene lookup returns CDR1 SEHNR and CDR2 FQNEAQ (reference sequence). V was shortened by 1 base and J by 5 bases, with 9 bases between the two germline ends. The rearrangement joins TRBV7-9 to TRBJ2-7; D may be TRBD2 (6 bases). The sequence was collected from an adult woman who had mild COVID-19 (a few samples of this study predate the infection). Cell type and time point are not known. Material: PBMCs or a T cell subset sorted from them (not recorded which). The CDR3 nucleotides are TGTGCCAGCAGCTTAGGAGGCGGGAACGAGCAGTACTTC. Translation gives CASSLGGGNEQYF. The full variable domain, completed using reference TRBV7-9 and TRBJ2-7, is DTGVSQNPRHKITKRGQNVTFRCDPISEHNRLYWYRQTLGQGPEFLTYFQNEAQLEKSRLLSDRFSAERPKGSFSTLEIQRTEQGDSAMYLCASSLGGGNEQYFGPGTRLTVT.